This TCR beta chain stems from a study of T cell responses to AZD1222 COVID-19 vaccine. Profiling relied on immunoSEQ multiplex PCR, and the TCRdb table lists in-frame clones only, not all of them. The data show some 83,000 clones, about 87% seen once. Remarks on this clone: Its target is not known.

V was clipped by 1 base and J by 3 bases, with 13 bases between them. The germline V gene has CDR1 GTSNPN and CDR2 SVGIG (reference sequence). The CDR3 totals 15 residues. Study-wide results and caveats: Sampled repertoires all dated from after the peak T cell response. Regions 160-218 and 743-854 dominated among vaccine-associated CD4 TCRs spanning spike.

The chain combines TRBV30 with TRBJ1-5; D is perhaps TRBD1 (6 bases). Specimen: peripheral blood, collected on day 0 of AZD1222 vaccination. This receptor was obtained from an adult in good health. The CDR3 is CAWSAETGYNQPQHF. The DNA for the CDR3 is TGTGCCTGGAGTGCAGAGACAGGCTACAATCAGCCCCAGCATTTT.